The entry below describes one T cell receptor (beta chain). The CDR3 is 15 amino acids. In germline, CDR1 is MNHEY, CDR2 SVGAGI. The V segment lost 0 bases and the J segment 11 bases; nucleotides outside the gene matches: 5. The sample originates from a study of blood T cell repertoires in COVID-19. Background on the study: Italy, Spain and the United States were the sources of the convalescent and acute COVID-19 samples. Nucleic acid was either cDNA or gDNA, and it came from T cells, B-cell-depleted T cells, or PBMCs.

TCRdb keeps only in-frame clones here, not all; method: immunoSEQ multiplex PCR. The top ten hold around 7.9% of the sample, which has 65,000 to 90,000 clones, 70% to 90% seen once. The TCR comes from a man aged 25-40 years with acute or convalescent COVID-19. Specimen: peripheral blood. The genes are TRBV6-5 and TRBJ1-6; 9 bases are a match to TRBD1. CDR3 amino acids: CASSYSTGGLAPLHF. DNA for the CDR3: TGTGCCAGCAGTTACTCTACAGGGGGCTTAGCACCCCTCCACTTT.